This T cell receptor beta chain was identified during a study of blood T cell repertoires in COVID-19. Study summary: Samples of COVID-19 (acute and convalescent) were obtained from the United States, Italy and Spain. The cDNA or gDNA used as material had been derived from T cells, B-cell-depleted T cells, or PBMCs.

Germline lookup yields CDR1 MGHRA and CDR2 YSYEKL. Between the trimmed V and J ends, which lost 1 base and 1 base, there was a span of 9 bases. CDR3 size: 15 residues. Original analysis: Amplification with reference gene primers provided the estimates of nucleated cell counts. Only in-frame clones appear in the TCRdb table, and some are missing; sequencing was by immunoSEQ multiplex PCR. V, J and clone size are taken as reported in that table, and D and trimming were inferred from the DNA itself. The table records 290,000 or so clones, approximately 93% of them present only once. Followed over time, Seattle patients had been enrolled while infection was active.

The TCR sequence derives from a woman in her twenties or thirties with COVID-19, enrolled during active disease. Sequenced input: peripheral blood. The chain recombines TRBV4-1 with TRBJ2-3; no reliable D call. The CDR3 loop is CASSQVATRTDTQYF. The CDR3 nucleotides read TGCGCCAGCAGCCAAGTTGCGACTCGCACAGATACGCAGTATTTT.